The following is a T cell receptor beta chain sequence with its context. The entry originates in a study of T cells in Graves' hyperthyroidism and ophthalmopathy. The V gene's germline CDR1 is MDHEN and CDR2 SYDVKM. The trim removed 6 bases at V and 7 bases at J, leaving 6 bases unmatched. The CDR3 contains 13 residues. TCR beta CDR3 regions were amplified from RNA transcripts. The HTBI primer set was used in a first-round RT-PCR of the TCR CDR3. Via MiXCR, TCRdb re-called the multiplex PCR reads, giving one row per CDR3 protein. The top ten hold under 10% of the sample, which has some 770,000 distinct CDR3 sequences, 15% to 20% seen once.

The V and J genes are TRBV28 and TRBJ2-7, with TRBD1 matching over 10 bases. This clonotype was obtained from a man between 18 and 29 years old with Graves' hyperthyroidism. The sequencing input was blood. CDR3 bases: TGTGCCAGCAGACGGACAGGGGGGGGGGAGCAGTACTTC. This sequence encodes CASRRTGGGEQYF.